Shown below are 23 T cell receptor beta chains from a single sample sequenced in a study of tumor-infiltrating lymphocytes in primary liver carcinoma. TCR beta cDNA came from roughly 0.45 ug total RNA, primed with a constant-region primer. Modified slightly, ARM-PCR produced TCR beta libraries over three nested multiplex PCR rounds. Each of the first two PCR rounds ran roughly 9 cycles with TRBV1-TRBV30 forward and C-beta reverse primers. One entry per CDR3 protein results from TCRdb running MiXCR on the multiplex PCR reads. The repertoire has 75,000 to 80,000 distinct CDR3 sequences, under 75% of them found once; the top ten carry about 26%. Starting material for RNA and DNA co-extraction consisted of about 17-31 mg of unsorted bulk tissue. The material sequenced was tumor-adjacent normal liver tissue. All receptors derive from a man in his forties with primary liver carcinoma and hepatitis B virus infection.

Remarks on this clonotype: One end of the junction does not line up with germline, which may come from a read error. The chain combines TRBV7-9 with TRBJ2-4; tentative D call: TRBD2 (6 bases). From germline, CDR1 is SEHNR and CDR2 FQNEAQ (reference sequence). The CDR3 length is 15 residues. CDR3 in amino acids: CASSFGRTAKNIRYF. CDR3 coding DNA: TGTGCCAGCAGCTTCGGGAGAACGGCCAAAAACATTCGGTACTTC.

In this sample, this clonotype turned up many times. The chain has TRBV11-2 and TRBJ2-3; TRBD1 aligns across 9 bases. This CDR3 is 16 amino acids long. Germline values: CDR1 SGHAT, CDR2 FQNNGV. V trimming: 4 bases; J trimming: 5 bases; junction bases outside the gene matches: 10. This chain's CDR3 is CASSSLTGGKGDTQYF. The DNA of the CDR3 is TGTGCCAGCAGCTCACTAACAGGGGGCAAAGGAGATACGCAGTATTTT.

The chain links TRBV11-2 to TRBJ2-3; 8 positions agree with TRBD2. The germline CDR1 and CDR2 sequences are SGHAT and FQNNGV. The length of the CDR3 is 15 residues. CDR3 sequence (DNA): TGTGCAAACAGCTTAGCGGTTAGCGGGAAACTTACGCAGTATTTT. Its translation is CANSLAVSGKLTQYF.

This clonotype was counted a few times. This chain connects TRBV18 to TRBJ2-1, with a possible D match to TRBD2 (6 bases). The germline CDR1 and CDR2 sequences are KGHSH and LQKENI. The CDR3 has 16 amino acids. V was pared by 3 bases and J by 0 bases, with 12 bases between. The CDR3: CASSPPGRDSYNEQFF. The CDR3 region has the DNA TGTGCCAGCTCACCCCCCGGGCGGGACTCCTACAATGAGCAGTTCTTC.

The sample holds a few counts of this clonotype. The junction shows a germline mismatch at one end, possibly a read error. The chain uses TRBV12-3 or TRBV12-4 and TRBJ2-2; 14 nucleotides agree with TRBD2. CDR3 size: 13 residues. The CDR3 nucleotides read TGCGCCAGCTCCGGGACTAGCGGGAGAGAGCTGTTTTTT. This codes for CASSGTSGRELFF.

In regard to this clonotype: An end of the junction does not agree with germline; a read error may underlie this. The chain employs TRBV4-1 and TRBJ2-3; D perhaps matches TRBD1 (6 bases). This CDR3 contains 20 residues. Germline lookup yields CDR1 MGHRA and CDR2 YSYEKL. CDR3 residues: CASIQAIGTDRLVTTDTQYF. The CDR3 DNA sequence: TGCGCCAGCATCCAGGCTATCGGGACGGACAGATTAGTCACCACAGATACACAGTATTTT.

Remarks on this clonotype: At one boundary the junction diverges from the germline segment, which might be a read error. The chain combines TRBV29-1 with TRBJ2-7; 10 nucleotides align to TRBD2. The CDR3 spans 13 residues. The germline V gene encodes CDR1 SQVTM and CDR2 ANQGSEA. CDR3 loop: CSVSASGSYEQYF. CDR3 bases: TGCAGCGTTAGTGCTAGCGGGAGCTACGAACAGTACTTC.

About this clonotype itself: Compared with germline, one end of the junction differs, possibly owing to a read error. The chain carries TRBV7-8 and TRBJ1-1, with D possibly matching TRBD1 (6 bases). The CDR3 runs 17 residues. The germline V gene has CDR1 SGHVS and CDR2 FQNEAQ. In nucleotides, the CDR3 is TGTACCAGCAACTCACTTCAGGGGAACGGAGGTAGCGCTGAAGCTTTCTTT. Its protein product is CTSNSLQGNGGSAEAFF.

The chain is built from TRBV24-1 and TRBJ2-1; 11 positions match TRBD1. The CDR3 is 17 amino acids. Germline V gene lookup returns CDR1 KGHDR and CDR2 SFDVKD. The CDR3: CTTSDLRRDRGDNEQFF. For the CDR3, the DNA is TGTACTACCAGTGATTTGCGCCGGGACAGGGGGGACAATGAGCAGTTCTTC.

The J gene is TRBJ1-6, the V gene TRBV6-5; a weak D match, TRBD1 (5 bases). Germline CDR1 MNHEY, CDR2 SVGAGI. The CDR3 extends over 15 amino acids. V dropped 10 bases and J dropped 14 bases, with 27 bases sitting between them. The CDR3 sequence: CATLPTGGGNSTLHF. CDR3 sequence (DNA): TGTGCCACCCTTCCCACGGGGGGTGGTAACTCAACCCTCCACTTT.

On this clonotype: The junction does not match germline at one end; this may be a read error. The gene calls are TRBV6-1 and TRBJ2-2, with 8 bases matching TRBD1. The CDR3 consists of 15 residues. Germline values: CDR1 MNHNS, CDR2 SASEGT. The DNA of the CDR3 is TGTGCCAGCAGTGATGGCAGGGGGCACACCGGTGAGTTGCTTTTT. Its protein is CASSDGRGHTGELLF.

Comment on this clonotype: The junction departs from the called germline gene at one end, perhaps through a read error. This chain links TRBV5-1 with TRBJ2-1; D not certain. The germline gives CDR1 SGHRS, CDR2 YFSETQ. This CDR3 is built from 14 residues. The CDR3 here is CASSLSPPHNEQLF. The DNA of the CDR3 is TGCGCCAGCAGCTTGAGCCCCCCCCACAATGAGCAGCTCTTC.

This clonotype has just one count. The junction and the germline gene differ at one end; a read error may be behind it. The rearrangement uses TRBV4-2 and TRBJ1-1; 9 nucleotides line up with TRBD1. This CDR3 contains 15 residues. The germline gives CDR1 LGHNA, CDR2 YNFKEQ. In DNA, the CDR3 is TGTGCCAGCACCCAACGGACAGGGGTAAACACCGAAGCTCTCTTT. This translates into CASTQRTGVNTEALF.

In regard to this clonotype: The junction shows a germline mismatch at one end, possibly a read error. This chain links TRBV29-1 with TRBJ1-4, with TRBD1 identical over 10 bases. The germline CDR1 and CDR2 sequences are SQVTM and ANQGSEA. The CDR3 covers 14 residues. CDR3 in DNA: TGCAACGTTGAGGGGACAGGGGATAATGAAAAATTGTTTTTT. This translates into CNVEGTGDNEKLFF.

The CDR3 protein is CASSDPGLAGFANTGELFF. CDR3 nucleotide sequence: TGTGCCAGCAGTGATCCGGGACTAGCGGGTTTCGCGAACACCGGGGAGCTGTTTTTT. This chain links TRBV5-4 with TRBJ2-2, with 12 bases matching TRBD2. The CDR3 is 19 amino acids. Germline CDR1 and CDR2: SGHNT and YYREEE (reference sequence). V dropped 5 bases and J dropped 0; count of bases not matched to a gene: 11.

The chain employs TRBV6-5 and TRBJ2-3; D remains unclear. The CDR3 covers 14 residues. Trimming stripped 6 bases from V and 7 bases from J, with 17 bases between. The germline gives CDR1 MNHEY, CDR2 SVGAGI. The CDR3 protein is CASSRRADKHTQYF. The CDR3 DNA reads TGTGCCAGCAGCCGCCGTGCCGACAAGCATACGCAGTATTTT.

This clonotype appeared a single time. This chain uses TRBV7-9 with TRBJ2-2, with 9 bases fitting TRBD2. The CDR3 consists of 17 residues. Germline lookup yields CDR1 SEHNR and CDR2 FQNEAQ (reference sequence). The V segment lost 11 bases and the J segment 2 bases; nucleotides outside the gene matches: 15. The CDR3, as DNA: TGTGCCTTCAGCCCAGCGGGAGGTGACTCTAACACCGGGGAGCTGTTTTTT. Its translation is CAFSPAGGDSNTGELFF.

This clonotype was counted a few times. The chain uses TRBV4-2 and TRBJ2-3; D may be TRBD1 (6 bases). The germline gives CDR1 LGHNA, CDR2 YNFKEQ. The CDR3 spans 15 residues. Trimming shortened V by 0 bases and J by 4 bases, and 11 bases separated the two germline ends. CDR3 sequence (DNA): TGTGCCAGCAGCCAAGACGAAGGGGGTGCAGATACGCAGTATTTT. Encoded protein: CASSQDEGGADTQYF.

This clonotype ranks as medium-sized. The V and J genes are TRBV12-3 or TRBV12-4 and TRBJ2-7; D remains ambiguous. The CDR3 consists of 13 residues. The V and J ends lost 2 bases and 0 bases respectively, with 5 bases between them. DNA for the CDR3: TGTGCCAGCAGTTTACGCAGCTCCTACGAGCAGTACTTC. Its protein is CASSLRSSYEQYF.

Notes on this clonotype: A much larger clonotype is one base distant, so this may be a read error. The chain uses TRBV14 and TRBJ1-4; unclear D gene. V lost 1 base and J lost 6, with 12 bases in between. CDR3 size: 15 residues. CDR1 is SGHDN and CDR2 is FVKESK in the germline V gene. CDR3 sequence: CASSQGIFLDEKLFF. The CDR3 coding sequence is TGTGCCAGCAGCCAAGGCATCTTTCTGGATGAAAAACTGTTTTTT.

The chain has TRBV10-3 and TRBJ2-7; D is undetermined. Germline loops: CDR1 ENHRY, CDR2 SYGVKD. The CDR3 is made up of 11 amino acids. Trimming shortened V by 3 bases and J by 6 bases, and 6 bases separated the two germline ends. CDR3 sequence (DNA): TGTGCCATCAGTGACATTGGCGAGCAGTACTTC. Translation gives CAISDIGEQYF.

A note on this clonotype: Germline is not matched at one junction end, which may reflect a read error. The DNA of the CDR3 is TGTGCCGGCAGTCTTACAGCGGACAACCTGGATACGCGGTATTTT. It yields the protein CAGSLTADNLDTRYF. The rearrangement uses TRBV6-5 and TRBJ2-3; the D gene could be TRBD1 or TRBD2 (5 bases each). This CDR3 is built from 15 residues. CDR1 and CDR2 from the germline V gene are MNHEY and SVGAGI.

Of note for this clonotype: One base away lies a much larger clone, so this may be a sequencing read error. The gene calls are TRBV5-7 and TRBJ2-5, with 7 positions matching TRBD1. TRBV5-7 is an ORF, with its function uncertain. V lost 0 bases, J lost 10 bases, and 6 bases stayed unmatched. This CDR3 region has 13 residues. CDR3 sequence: CASSLVWGQIQYF. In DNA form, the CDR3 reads TGTGCCAGCAGCTTGGTGTGGGGACAGATCCAGTACTTC.